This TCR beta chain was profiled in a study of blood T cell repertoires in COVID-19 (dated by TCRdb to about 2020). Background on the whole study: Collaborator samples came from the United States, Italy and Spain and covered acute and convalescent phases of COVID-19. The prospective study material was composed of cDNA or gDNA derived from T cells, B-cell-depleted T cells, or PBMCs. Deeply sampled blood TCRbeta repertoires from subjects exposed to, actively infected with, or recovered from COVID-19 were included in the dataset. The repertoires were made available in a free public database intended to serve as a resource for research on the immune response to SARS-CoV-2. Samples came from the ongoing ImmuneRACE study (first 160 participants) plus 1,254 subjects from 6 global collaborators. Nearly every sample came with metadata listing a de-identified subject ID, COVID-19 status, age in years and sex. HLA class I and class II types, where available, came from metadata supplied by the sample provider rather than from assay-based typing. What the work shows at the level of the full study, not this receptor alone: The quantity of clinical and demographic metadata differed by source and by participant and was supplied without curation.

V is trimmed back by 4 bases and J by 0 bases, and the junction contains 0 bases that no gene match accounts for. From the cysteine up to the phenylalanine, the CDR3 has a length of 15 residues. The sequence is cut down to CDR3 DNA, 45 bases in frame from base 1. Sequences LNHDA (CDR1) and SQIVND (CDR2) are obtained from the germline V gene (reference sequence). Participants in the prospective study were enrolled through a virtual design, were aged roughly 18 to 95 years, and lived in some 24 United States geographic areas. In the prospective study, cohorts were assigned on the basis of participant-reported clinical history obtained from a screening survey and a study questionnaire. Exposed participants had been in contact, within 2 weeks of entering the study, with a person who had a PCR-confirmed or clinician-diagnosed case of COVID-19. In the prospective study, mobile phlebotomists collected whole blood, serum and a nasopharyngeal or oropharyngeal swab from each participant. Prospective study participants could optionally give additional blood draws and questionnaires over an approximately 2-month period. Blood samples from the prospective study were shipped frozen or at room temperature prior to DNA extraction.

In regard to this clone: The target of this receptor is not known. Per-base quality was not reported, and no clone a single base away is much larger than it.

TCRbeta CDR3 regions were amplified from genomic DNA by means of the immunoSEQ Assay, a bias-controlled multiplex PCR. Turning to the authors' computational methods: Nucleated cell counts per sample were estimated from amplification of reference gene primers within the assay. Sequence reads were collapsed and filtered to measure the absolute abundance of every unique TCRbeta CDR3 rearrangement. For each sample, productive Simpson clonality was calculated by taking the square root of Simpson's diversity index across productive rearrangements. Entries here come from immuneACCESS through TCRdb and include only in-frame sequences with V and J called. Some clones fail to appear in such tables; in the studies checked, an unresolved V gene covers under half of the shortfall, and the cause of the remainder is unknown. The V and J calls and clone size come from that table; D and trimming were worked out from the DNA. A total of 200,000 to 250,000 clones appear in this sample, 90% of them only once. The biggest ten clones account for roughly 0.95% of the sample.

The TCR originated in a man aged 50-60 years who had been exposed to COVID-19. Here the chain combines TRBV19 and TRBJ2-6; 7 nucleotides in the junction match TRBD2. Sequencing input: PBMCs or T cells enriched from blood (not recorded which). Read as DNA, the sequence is TGTGCCAGTAGTAGGGGGGGCTCTGGGGCCAACGTCCTGACTTTC. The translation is CASSRGGSGANVLTF.